This T cell receptor (beta chain) was sequenced in a study of cytomegalovirus exposure and HLA in healthy donors. The PCR used 60 Vbeta and 13 Jbeta primers. Repertoires were generated with immunoSEQ multiplex PCR, while TCRdb's copy carries only in-frame clones and drops some. This sample has about 150,000 clones, with approximately 80% found just once. Study-level points and caveats: Presence/absence analyses assumed roughly uniform sequencing depth across donors.

In regard to this clone: Its cognate antigen is unknown.

Healthy people donating bone marrow made up the donors. The V end was cut by 0 bases, the J end by 3 bases, with 9 bases between. The CDR3 extends over 14 amino acids. Per germline, CDR1 WSHSY and CDR2 SAAADI. Sequenced input: PBMCs. The V and J genes are TRBV10-2 and TRBJ2-7; no firm D call. The receptor's source is a woman between 50 and 59 years old in good health and CMV-seropositive. DNA for the CDR3: TGCGCCAGCAGTGAGTCCGGTCCCATCTACGAGCAGTACTTC. It translates to CASSESGPIYEQYF.